This T cell receptor beta chain was captured by sequencing in a study of blood T cells in healthy people across ages. Study context: The template switching approach captured approximately one barcoded beta molecule for every two T cells.

The donors, aged roughly 6 to 90, were healthy Caucasians from Russia. Using a J-beta primer mix together with a sample-barcoded 5' primer, a second PCR was run for roughly 7 to 11 cycles. MiXCR was run by TCRdb on the 5' RACE reads, yielding one entry per CDR3 protein. The sample lists 1.2 million to 1.5 million distinct CDR3 sequences, roughly 60% occurring once. In this sample, this clonotype turned up a few times. Its specificity is unknown. General study findings and limits: Conclusively comparing naive with antigen-experienced cells was impossible with unsorted PBMCs. Older age coincided with a roughly linear decline in TCR beta diversity per million T cells.

The sample consisted of blood. This sequence originates from a man aged 18 to 30 in good health.

The CDR3 is CASIDRERTYEQYF. DNA for the CDR3: TGTGCCAGCATCGACAGGGAACGAACCTACGAGCAGTACTTC. The chain couples TRBV5-5 to TRBJ2-7; 7 bases align to TRBD1. This CDR3 spans 14 amino acids. The germline V gene has CDR1 SGHKS and CDR2 YYEKEE (reference sequence). V trimming: 6 bases; J trimming: 2 bases; junction bases outside the gene matches: 8.